The 6 T cell receptor beta chains below were found in one sample sequenced in a study of blood T cell repertoires in COVID-19. TCRdb's table, derived via immunoSEQ multiplex PCR, lists solely in-frame clones and lacks some. The data show 150,000 to 200,000 clones, around 90% seen once. The sequencing input was peripheral blood. These receptors were obtained from a man over 45 with acute or convalescent COVID-19.

This chain connects TRBV28 to TRBJ1-1, with a weak D call TRBD1 (6 bases). The V end lost 10 bases, the J end lost 10 bases, and 25 bases lay between the germline ends. Germline lookup yields CDR1 MDHEN and CDR2 SYDVKM. The CDR3 consists of 14 residues. The CDR3 DNA follows: TGTGCCACCGTCCACGGGGCAGGGGCAAACGCAGCTTTCTTT. This encodes CATVHGAGANAAFF.

The chain employs TRBV5-5 and TRBJ1-6; D uncertain. Per the germline V gene, CDR1 is SGHKS and CDR2 is YYEKEE (reference sequence). V gave up 4 bases and J gave up 6 bases, with 17 bases separating them. There are 16 residues in the CDR3. The CDR3 DNA reads TGTGCCAGCAGCCCCTCGGATGGGCAAATTAATTCACCCCTCCACTTT. This codes for CASSPSDGQINSPLHF.

This clone was observed once. The chain couples TRBV2 to TRBJ2-3; the match to TRBD2 covers 9 bases. After removal of 6 bases from V and 4 bases from J, the junction contained 8 bases not matched to a gene. CDR1 and CDR2 from the germline V gene are SNHLY and FYNNEI. This CDR3 region has 15 residues. DNA of the CDR3: TGTGCCAGCAGCGCGGGGGGGCCCAATGCAGATACGCAGTATTTT. Amino acids: CASSAGGPNADTQYF.

This rearrangement joins TRBV5-1 to TRBJ2-5; 8 bases line up with TRBD2. Germline V gene sequence: CDR1 SGHRS, CDR2 YFSETQ. The junction had 12 bases not matched to a gene; V was cut back by 0 bases and J by 5 bases. The CDR3 covers 17 residues. DNA for the CDR3: TGCGCCAGCAGCTTGGCCGAAGCGGGAGAGGTTAGGGAGACCCAGTACTTC. Its protein is CASSLAEAGEVRETQYF.

The CDR3 region is CASSQGRGGFYEQYF. As DNA, the CDR3 is TGCGCCAGCAGCCAAGGACGCGGAGGGTTTTACGAGCAGTACTTC. The genes are TRBV4-1 and TRBJ2-7, with a tentative D call TRBD2 (6 bases). Looked up from germline, CDR1 is MGHRA and CDR2 is YSYEKL. V shed 1 base and J shed 4 bases, with 14 bases lying between them. This CDR3 has 15 residues.

This sequence joins TRBV6-2 or TRBV6-3 and TRBJ2-7, with 11 bases lining up with TRBD2. Unmatched junction bases numbered 9, after V lost 2 bases and J lost 3 bases. CDR3 length: 17 residues. CDR1 is MNHEY, CDR2 SVGEGT, per germline. The CDR3 spells CASSYGASGGRIYEQYV. In DNA form, the CDR3 reads TGTGCCAGCAGTTACGGGGCTAGCGGGGGGCGGATCTACGAGCAGTACGTC.